A single sample gave rise to the 26 T cell receptor beta chains below, sequenced in a study of shared clonotypes between healthy human individuals. TCRdb keeps only in-frame clones here, not all; method: immunoSEQ multiplex PCR. The sample has more than 2,000,000 clones, around nine tenths seen once. Sequencing used naive CD4+ T cells sorted from blood. Subset given: CD45RA+ positively selected. These receptors all come from a man aged 18 to 29 in good health.

V usage is TRBV11-2 and J usage is TRBJ2-1, with TRBD2 identical over 9 bases. The CDR3 covers 12 residues. Germline V gene lookup returns CDR1 SGHAT and CDR2 FQNNGV. V trimming: 4 bases; J trimming: 12 bases; junction bases outside the gene matches: 4. CDR3 DNA sequence: TGTGCCAGCAGCTCAGGACTAGCGTGGCAGTTCTTC. Amino acids: CASSSGLAWQFF.

Regarding this clone: At the DNA level, this CDR3 is encoded by other sequences in the same sample as well. The chain's CDR3 is CASSLLGGSTDTQYF. CDR3 in DNA: TGTGCCAGCAGTTTACTCGGGGGGAGCACAGATACGCAGTATTTT. V is TRBV28 and J is TRBJ2-3; TRBD2 matches 7 bases. V was pared by 2 bases and J by 0 bases, with 2 bases of the junction left unmatched. Germline V gives CDR1 MDHEN, CDR2 SYDVKM. This CDR3 has 15 amino acids.

This clone has a single count. This CDR3 is also generated by other DNA sequences in the sample. In DNA, the CDR3 is TGTGCCAGCAGCTCAAGCGGGGGCTCCTACAATGAGCAGTTCTTC. Encoded protein: CASSSSGGSYNEQFF. The genes are TRBV7-3 and TRBJ2-1; 8 positions match TRBD2. Looked up from germline, CDR1 is SGHTA and CDR2 is FQGTGA. Trimming took 4 bases from V and 0 from J; bases not matched to a gene: 2. The CDR3 covers 15 residues.

The chain couples TRBV7-6 to TRBJ2-3, with no clear D. V was trimmed by 3 bases and J by 2 bases, leaving 12 bases between them. Germline V gene sequence: CDR1 SGHVS, CDR2 FNYEAQ. CDR3 length: 15 amino acids. CDR3 DNA: TGTGCCAGCAGCTTGGCCCGTCCCTCCACAGATACGCAGTATTTT. Amino acid sequence: CASSLARPSTDTQYF.

V is TRBV7-2 and J is TRBJ1-6, with D unclear. Trimming took off 8 bases at V and 0 bases at J, with 11 bases between the two ends. CDR3 length: 15 amino acids. The germline V gene encodes CDR1 SGHTA and CDR2 FQGNSA. The CDR3, as DNA: TGTGCCAGCGTGTTCGTCAGCTCCTATAATTCACCCCTCCACTTT. It encodes CASVFVSSYNSPLHF.

This clone was observed a few times. The rearrangement links TRBV10-3 to TRBJ2-3; D gene uncertain. The V gene lost 4 bases and the J gene lost 1 base, with 9 bases spanning the gap. Germline CDR1 reads ENHRY; CDR2 reads SYGVKD. The CDR3 is 14 residues long. The CDR3 DNA is TGTGCCATCAGTGGTAGGGCGGGCACAGATACGCAGTATTTT. Encoded protein: CAISGRAGTDTQYF.

CDR3 region: CASSVAGGYEQYF. CDR3 DNA sequence: TGCGCCAGCAGTGTGGCGGGGGGCTACGAGCAGTACTTC. V gene TRBV10-1 combines with J gene TRBJ2-7; 8 nucleotides agree with TRBD2. The CDR3 length is 13 residues. CDR1 WNHNN and CDR2 SYGVQD come from the germline V gene (reference sequence). J lost 3 bases, V lost 4 bases, and 2 bases had no gene match.

Details on this clone: This sample also contains other DNA sequences that code for the same CDR3. The chain is built from TRBV6-5 and TRBJ1-3; D gene unclear. This CDR3 comprises 14 residues. The V and J ends lost 0 bases and 2 bases respectively, with 5 bases between them. The germline CDR1 and CDR2 sequences are MNHEY and SVGAGI. CDR3 bases: TGTGCCAGCAGTTACTCACCGGCTGGAAACACCATATATTTT. This codes for CASSYSPAGNTIYF.

The rearrangement joins TRBV9 to TRBJ2-2; D gene unclear. Trimming took 0 bases from V and 2 from J, leaving 5 bases between them. CDR1 is SGDLS and CDR2 is YYNGEE in the germline V gene. The CDR3 has 14 amino acids. CDR3 sequence (DNA): TGTGCCAGCAGCGTAGCAATAAACACCGGGGAGCTGTTTTTT. It specifies CASSVAINTGELFF.

The V gene is TRBV27, the J gene TRBJ2-1, with D perhaps matching TRBD2 (5 bases). Germline V gene data show CDR1 as MNHEY and CDR2 as SMNVEV (reference sequence). CDR3 size: 13 residues. Trimming pared 5 bases from V and 7 bases from J, leaving 12 bases between. DNA for the CDR3: TGTGCCAGCAGTCTATTCAGAGGGAATGAGCAGTTCTTC. It encodes CASSLFRGNEQFF.

This clone was picked up a small number of times. The V call is TRBV20-1, the J call TRBJ1-1; no definite D call. The CDR3 sequence is 11 residues long. CDR1 is DFQATT, CDR2 SNEGSKA, per germline (reference sequence). The germline V and J ends were trimmed by 3 bases and 0 bases, with 2 bases remaining between them. This CDR3 is CSASMNTEAFF. CDR3 sequence (DNA): TGCAGTGCTAGCATGAACACTGAAGCTTTCTTT.

The chain links TRBV6-6 to TRBJ2-7, with 13 bases identical to TRBD2. Germline V gene lookup returns CDR1 MNHNY and CDR2 SVGAGI (reference sequence). Unmatched junction bases numbered 4, after V lost 6 bases and J lost 2 bases. CDR3 length: 15 amino acids. The CDR3 DNA reads as TGTGCCAGCAGGACGGGACTAGCGGGGACCTACGAGCAGTACTTC. Protein sequence: CASRTGLAGTYEQYF.

The chain recombines TRBV9 with TRBJ2-1, with D possibly TRBD2 on 6 matching bases. The CDR3 extends over 14 amino acids. The V gene's germline CDR1 is SGDLS and CDR2 YYNGEE. The ends were cut back, 2 bases at V and 7 bases at J, with 13 bases in the middle. As DNA, the CDR3 is TGTGCCAGCAGCGTCGGGGGAGAAGTGAATGAGCAGTTCTTC. Translated, it gives CASSVGGEVNEQFF.

The J gene is TRBJ1-2, the V gene TRBV6-5; D is unclear. CDR3 length equals 13 residues. The germline V gene encodes CDR1 MNHEY and CDR2 SVGAGI. V was cut by 5 bases and J by 4 bases, with 11 bases left in between. This CDR3 is CASSTYTFYGYTF. The CDR3 coding sequence is TGTGCCAGCAGTACTTACACGTTCTATGGCTACACCTTC.

The chain combines TRBV6-5 with TRBJ1-1; D is possibly TRBD1 (5 bases). With 8 bases removed from V and 10 bases from J, the gap between germline ends came to 14 bases. Germline lookup yields CDR1 MNHEY and CDR2 SVGAGI. This CDR3 has 11 residues. The DNA of the CDR3 is TGTGCCAGCGGCTTGGGGGTAGGAGCTTTCTTT. Its protein product is CASGLGVGAFF.

Of note for this clone: Other DNA variants within this sample encode the same CDR3. The chain recombines TRBV5-1 with TRBJ2-5; D call uncertain. Trimming took off 2 bases at V and 1 base at J, with 9 bases between the two ends. Germline V CDR1 and CDR2: SGHRS, YFSETQ. The CDR3 is 14 amino acids. The CDR3 nucleotides read TGCGCCAGCAGCTTAGGCCAGATCCAAGAGACCCAGTACTTC. Translation gives CASSLGQIQETQYF.

A remark on this clone: Additional DNA sequences in this sample encode the identical CDR3. V usage is TRBV29-1 and J usage is TRBJ2-2; D is undetermined. The germline V gene has CDR1 SQVTM and CDR2 ANQGSEA. The CDR3 has 12 amino acids. Trimming pared 1 base from V and 2 bases from J, leaving 2 bases between. CDR3 loop: CSVEGNTGELFF. Here the CDR3 DNA reads TGCAGCGTTGAAGGAAACACCGGGGAGCTGTTTTTT.

The chain joins TRBV11-2 to TRBJ1-2, with D possibly TRBD1 on 6 matching bases. Trimming took 5 bases from V and 5 from J, leaving 15 bases between them. From germline, CDR1 is SGHAT and CDR2 FQNNGV. This CDR3 has 14 residues. The CDR3 bases are TGTGCCAGCAGCGCTCAGCAGGGGCCTTATGGCTACACCTTC. The encoded protein is CASSAQQGPYGYTF.

The chain is built from TRBV5-1 and TRBJ1-3; perhaps TRBD1 as D (6 bases). Germline assignment: CDR1 SGHRS and CDR2 YFSETQ. Trimming left V 3 bases short and J 2 bases short, with 27 bases between. The CDR3 consists of 20 residues. CDR3: CASSSAGGRPGDSPGNTIYF. CDR3 nucleotides: TGCGCCAGCAGCTCGGCGGGAGGACGACCAGGGGATTCCCCTGGAAACACCATATATTTT.

The CDR3 sequence is CASSQDLAVSQPQHF. For the CDR3, the DNA is TGCGCCAGCAGCCAAGATTTGGCAGTCAGTCAGCCCCAGCATTTT. The J gene is TRBJ1-5, the V gene TRBV4-3; D gene unclear. This CDR3 spans 15 amino acids. With 0 bases removed from V and 6 bases from J, the gap between germline ends came to 12 bases. Germline assignment: CDR1 LGHNA and CDR2 YSLEER.

The chain is built from TRBV4-3 and TRBJ2-1; the D gene is possibly TRBD2 (6 bases). The CDR3 has 15 residues. Trimming pared 0 bases from V and 4 bases from J, leaving 10 bases between. Germline CDR1 reads LGHNA; CDR2 reads YSLEER. CDR3 protein: CASSQEQTRYNEQFF. Written as DNA, the CDR3 is TGCGCCAGCAGCCAAGAACAGACTAGATACAATGAGCAGTTCTTC.

This clone was found a few times. The chain uses TRBV29-1 and TRBJ1-1; 7 nucleotides align to TRBD1. Germline V gene lookup returns CDR1 SQVTM and CDR2 ANQGSEA. The CDR3 consists of 13 residues. Trimming removed 7 bases from V and 0 bases from J; junction bases left unmatched: 5. CDR3 in amino acids: CSAPDRLNTEAFF. The CDR3 nucleotides are TGCAGCGCCCCGGACAGGCTGAACACTGAAGCTTTCTTT.

This clone was detected once. The chain has TRBV5-4 and TRBJ2-7, with TRBD2 identical over 7 bases. Germline CDR1 is SGHNT and CDR2 is YYREEE (reference sequence). Germline trimming cut 4 bases from V and 0 bases from J; bases unmatched to any gene: 13. The CDR3 spans 17 residues. The CDR3 DNA follows: TGTGCCAGCAGCACCCTCCTCGGCGGGGGAAGCTCCTACGAGCAGTACTTC. Its translation: CASSTLLGGGSSYEQYF.

This CDR3 reads CASSPPQGATSGANVLTF. CDR3 nucleotides: TGTGCCAGCTCACCACCACAGGGGGCTACTTCTGGGGCCAACGTCCTGACTTTC. The chain has TRBV18 and TRBJ2-6; 9 positions agree with TRBD1. CDR1 is KGHSH, CDR2 LQKENI, per germline. CDR3 size: 18 residues. After removal of 0 bases from V and 1 base from J, the junction contained 4 bases not matched to a gene.

This sequence joins TRBV19 and TRBJ1-2; no clear D gene. Germline V gene lookup returns CDR1 LNHDA and CDR2 SQIVND (reference sequence). The CDR3 consists of 14 residues. Trimming took 7 bases from V and 3 from J, leaving 15 bases between them. CDR3 bases: TGTGCCAGTACCGCTCGTTGGGCGTACTATGGCTACACCTTC. Translating gives CASTARWAYYGYTF.

The chain recombines TRBV18 with TRBJ2-1, with 8 positions matching TRBD1. The J segment lost 6 bases and the V segment lost 3 bases, leaving 4 bases of the junction unmatched. Germline assignment: CDR1 KGHSH and CDR2 LQKENI. There are 14 residues in the CDR3. The CDR3 DNA reads as TGTGCCAGCTCACCGCAGACAGGGGTCAATGAGCAGTTCTTC. It codes for CASSPQTGVNEQFF. The full variable domain, completed using reference TRBV18 and TRBJ2-1, is NAGVMQNPRHLVRRRGQEARLRCSPMKGHSHVYWYRQLPEEGLKFMVYLQKENIIDESGMPKERFSAEFPKEGPSILRIQQVVRGDSAAYFCASSPQTGVNEQFFGPGTRLTVL.